A selection of T cell receptor beta chains follows, all from one sample in a study of CD8 T cells in ankylosing spondylitis. From the 5' RACE reads, TCRdb called clonotypes with MiXCR, one entry per CDR3 protein. The table records roughly 250,000 distinct CDR3 sequences, roughly 8.6% of them present only once. Sequences were obtained from blood, either unsorted or a sorted T cell fraction (not recorded which). The receptors come from a male donor with ankylosing spondylitis or in good health (not recorded which). Both conserved end residues are part of each CDR3. D genes are given only for firm matches.

CDR3 | J | D | V
CAISESGPQYNEQFF | TRBJ2-1 | - | TRBV10-3
CASSSGLAFNEQFF | TRBJ2-1 | TRBD2 | TRBV7-9
CASSTGRNEQYF | TRBJ2-7 | - | TRBV19
CASSEARGDTQYF | TRBJ2-3 | - | TRBV10-2
CASRPGQSEKLFF | TRBJ1-4 | - | TRBV6-6
CASSWGTGGYTTEAFF | TRBJ1-1 | TRBD1 | TRBV5-5
CASSPGGGHADTQYF | TRBJ2-3 | TRBD2 | TRBV7-7
CSARESRTGDSPLHF | TRBJ1-6 | TRBD1 | TRBV20-1
CASSLKPGTADTQYF | TRBJ2-3 | - | TRBV5-1
CSAILSLARGYTF | TRBJ1-2 | - | TRBV20-1
CASRTEGDEQFF | TRBJ2-1 | - | TRBV12-3/TRBV12-4
CSVEGLQMNTEAFF | TRBJ1-1 | - | TRBV29-1
CSARDSNRESYNEQFF | TRBJ2-1 | - | TRBV20-1
CAISGGRENQPQHF | TRBJ1-5 | - | TRBV10-3
CSARDAAQAKEKLFF | TRBJ1-4 | - | TRBV20-1
CASSLSRDGQPQHF | TRBJ1-5 | - | TRBV12-3/TRBV12-4
CASSGADSNQPQHF | TRBJ1-5 | - | TRBV4-2
CASSLGTLNTEAFF | TRBJ1-1 | - | TRBV5-1
CSARGRTDTQYF | TRBJ2-3 | - | TRBV29-1
CSARDKKKLSTDTQYF | TRBJ2-3 | - | TRBV20-1